These 29 T cell receptor beta chains were all obtained from the same sample, sequenced in a study of blood T cell repertoires in COVID-19. Produced via immunoSEQ multiplex PCR; TCRdb's table is partial and in-frame only. The sample has 180,000 or so clones, 86% seen once. The specimen sequenced was PBMCs or T cells enriched from blood (not recorded which). The receptor source for this set is a woman in her twenties or thirties who had recovered from COVID-19.

J is TRBJ2-7 and V is TRBV7-9; TRBD2 agrees at 15 bases. Germline V gene data show CDR1 as SEHNR and CDR2 as FQNEAQ (reference sequence). Trimming cost V 10 bases and J 4 bases; bases outside gene matches: 8. This CDR3 has 15 amino acids. This CDR3 is CATKGLAGGAYEQYF. For the CDR3, the DNA is TGTGCCACTAAGGGACTAGCGGGAGGAGCTTACGAGCAGTACTTC.

This chain uses TRBV3-1 (or the pseudogene TRBV3-2) with TRBJ2-7; maybe TRBD1 (5 bases). V lost 1 base and J lost 5, with 6 bases in between. This CDR3 is built from 12 residues. The germline CDR1 and CDR2 sequences are LGHDT and YNNKEL (reference sequence). The CDR3 is CASSQVGDEQYF. The CDR3 DNA follows: TGTGCCAGCAGCCAAGTAGGGGACGAGCAGTACTTC.

The chain recombines TRBV5-1 with TRBJ2-7; TRBD1 aligns across 8 bases. This CDR3 is 15 amino acids long. CDR1 is SGHRS and CDR2 is YFSETQ in the germline V gene. With V trimmed by 4 bases and J by 2 bases, 8 bases remained unmatched. DNA of the CDR3: TGCGCCAGCAGCCTCTCCTGGACAGGGACCTACGAGCAGTACTTC. Its protein is CASSLSWTGTYEQYF. Full variable domain (rest looked up from reference TRBV5-1 and TRBJ2-7): KAGVTQTPRYLIKTRGQQVTLSCSPISGHRSVSWYQQTPGQGLQFLFEYFSETQRNKGNFPGRFSGRQFSNSRSEMNVSTLELGDSALYLCASSLSWTGTYEQYFGPGTRLTVT.

V gene TRBV6-5 combines with J gene TRBJ2-7, with D perhaps matching TRBD2 (5 bases). The CDR3 is 13 amino acids. V was shortened by 4 bases and J by 6 bases, with 13 bases between the two germline ends. Germline V gives CDR1 MNHEY, CDR2 SVGAGI. CDR3 bases: TGTGCCAGCAGTTTGGGAGCGTCGGGCGAGCAGTACTTC. Amino acid sequence: CASSLGASGEQYF.

V gene TRBV9 combines with J gene TRBJ2-5; 10 nucleotides line up with TRBD2. The germline gives CDR1 SGDLS, CDR2 YYNGEE. The junction had 9 bases not matched to a gene; V was cut back by 0 bases and J by 4 bases. The CDR3 is 17 residues long. In DNA form, the CDR3 reads TGTGCCAGCAGCGTAGGAACTACAGCGGGAGGGGGAGAGACCCAGTACTTC. Its translation: CASSVGTTAGGGETQYF.

This sequence joins TRBV6-5 and TRBJ2-7, with TRBD2 identical over 8 bases. Trimming took 7 bases from V and 0 from J; bases not matched to a gene: 8. Germline assignment: CDR1 MNHEY and CDR2 SVGAGI. This CDR3 contains 15 residues. Here the CDR3 reads CASTKGAGGSYEQYF. The CDR3 region has the DNA TGTGCCAGCACCAAAGGGGCGGGGGGCTCCTACGAGCAGTACTTC.

The CDR3 sequence: CASSEGTVQFF. CDR3 DNA sequence: TGCGCCAGCAGTGAGGGGACAGTACAGTTCTTC. The V gene is TRBV10-2, the J gene TRBJ2-1; 7 positions agree with TRBD1. V shed 2 bases and J 13 bases; nucleotides not matched to a gene: 2. CDR1 and CDR2 from the germline V gene are WSHSY and SAAADI. The CDR3 consists of 11 residues.

The rearrangement links TRBV27 to TRBJ2-7, with 12 bases matching TRBD2. V was clipped by 4 bases and J by 5 bases; unmatched bases: 9. The CDR3 runs to 16 residues. Germline V gene sequence: CDR1 MNHEY, CDR2 SMNVEV (reference sequence). The CDR3 DNA follows: TGTGCCAGCAGTTCCCGACTAGCGGGAGATTTAGACGAGCAGTACTTC. As protein: CASSSRLAGDLDEQYF.

The chain uses TRBV12-3 or TRBV12-4 and TRBJ1-3; D is undetermined. Trimming left V 1 base short and J 11 bases short, with 12 bases between. The CDR3 has 13 amino acids. CDR3 residues: CASSLGVAPAIYF. In DNA, the CDR3 is TGTGCCAGCAGTTTAGGAGTTGCCCCTGCCATATATTTT.

The chain is built from TRBV14 and TRBJ2-7, with D possibly being TRBD2 (5 bases). CDR3 size: 14 residues. Germline V lookup: CDR1 SGHDN, CDR2 FVKESK. V was trimmed by 5 bases and J by 0 bases, leaving 11 bases between them. The chain's CDR3 is CASSTPEVSYEQYF. In DNA, the CDR3 is TGTGCCAGCAGCACCCCGGAGGTCTCCTACGAGCAGTACTTC.

This chain joins TRBV19 and TRBJ2-7; TRBD2 aligns across 7 bases. Germline V gene sequence: CDR1 LNHDA, CDR2 SQIVND (reference sequence). The V gene end was trimmed by 4 bases and the J gene end by 4 bases; junction bases not matched to a gene: 7. CDR3 length: 14 residues. Written as DNA, the CDR3 is TGTGCCAGTAGTACACAGGCGGGGGATTACGAGCAGTACTTC. Translation gives CASSTQAGDYEQYF.

V is TRBV7-9 and J is TRBJ2-7, with a possible D match to TRBD2 (6 bases). This CDR3 is 15 amino acids long. The germline CDR1 and CDR2 sequences are SEHNR and FQNEAQ (reference sequence). The V gene lost 3 bases and the J gene lost 7 bases, with 19 bases spanning the gap. CDR3 sequence reads: CASSFPGLTVGEQYF. Here the CDR3 DNA reads TGTGCCAGCAGCTTCCCGGGACTGACTGTGGGGGAGCAGTACTTC.

For the CDR3, the DNA is TGTGCCAGCGGGCGGGACAGCATGTATAGCAATCAGCCCCAGCATTTT. Amino acid sequence: CASGRDSMYSNQPQHF. The chain is built from TRBV28 and TRBJ1-5; 7 bases agree with TRBD1. CDR3 length equals 16 residues. Germline lookup yields CDR1 MDHEN and CDR2 SYDVKM. Unmatched junction bases numbered 10, after V lost 8 bases and J lost 0 bases.

V usage is TRBV19 and J usage is TRBJ2-7, with D maybe TRBD1 (5 bases). V lost 3 bases and J 5 bases, leaving 14 bases between the germline ends. CDR3 length: 14 residues. Germline V CDR1 and CDR2: LNHDA, SQIVND (reference sequence). DNA for the CDR3: TGTGCCAGTAGTATCGCCCGGCCAGGGAACGAGCAGTACTTC. Residues: CASSIARPGNEQYF.

The chain carries TRBV5-5 and TRBJ1-1; no reliable D call. V lost 2 bases and J lost 6, with 8 bases in between. This CDR3 comprises 12 residues. Germline loops: CDR1 SGHKS, CDR2 YYEKEE (reference sequence). CDR3 in amino acids: CASSFSVPEAFF. In DNA, the CDR3 is TGTGCCAGCAGCTTCAGCGTCCCTGAAGCTTTCTTT.

The chain uses TRBV15 and TRBJ2-7; 13 bases align to TRBD2. The V gene end was trimmed by 1 base and the J gene end by 5 bases; junction bases not matched to a gene: 5. CDR1 is LNHNV and CDR2 is YYDKDF in the germline V gene (reference sequence). The CDR3 spans 16 residues. The CDR3 here is CATSRGTSGRRNEQYF. The CDR3 coding sequence is TGTGCCACCAGCAGAGGGACTAGCGGGAGAAGGAACGAGCAGTACTTC.

This clone was recorded a few times. The chain is built from TRBV5-1 and TRBJ1-6; D unresolved. The V gene lost 0 bases and the J gene lost 2 bases, with 12 bases spanning the gap. Germline V lookup: CDR1 SGHRS, CDR2 YFSETQ. The CDR3 totals 17 residues. The CDR3 DNA reads TGCGCCAGCAGCTTGGCCCTGAGAGATACCTATAATTCACCCCTCCACTTT. Protein product: CASSLALRDTYNSPLHF.

Concerning this clone: One end of the junction is discordant with germline, which a read error may explain. The chain is built from TRBV12-3 or TRBV12-4 and TRBJ2-1, with 11 bases identical to TRBD2. The CDR3 has 13 residues. CDR3 loop: CASSLAGGGEQFF. The CDR3 DNA sequence: TGTGCCAGCAGTCTAGCGGGAGGAGGAGAGCAGTTCTTC.

The chain combines TRBV11-2 with TRBJ2-7; no firm D call. The CDR3 has 13 residues. Germline lookup yields CDR1 SGHAT and CDR2 FQNNGV. V lost 1 base, J lost 6 bases, and 10 bases lay in between. CDR3 in amino acids: CASSLVRSREQYF. Written as DNA, the CDR3 is TGTGCCAGCAGCTTAGTGAGGTCCCGCGAGCAGTACTTC.

The V gene is TRBV11-2, the J gene TRBJ1-1; D not resolved. Germline V lookup: CDR1 SGHAT, CDR2 FQNNGV. CDR3 length equals 14 residues. V gave up 5 bases and J gave up 3 bases, with 13 bases separating them. CDR3 sequence: CASSAAPWDTEAFF. The CDR3 DNA reads as TGTGCCAGCAGCGCGGCCCCGTGGGACACTGAAGCTTTCTTT.

The V gene is TRBV30, the J gene TRBJ1-6, with TRBD1 matching over 8 bases. From germline, CDR1 is GTSNPN and CDR2 SVGIG (reference sequence). Trimming took 3 bases from V and 9 from J; bases not matched to a gene: 13. The CDR3 is 16 residues long. The CDR3 loop reads CAWSDSIRTGSSPLHF. The CDR3 DNA is TGTGCCTGGAGCGATTCAATCCGGACAGGGAGTTCACCCCTCCACTTT.

V is TRBV18 and J is TRBJ2-7; 12 bases map to TRBD1. This CDR3 has 18 amino acids. J was trimmed by 4 bases and V by 1 base; bases with no gene match: 11. Germline V gene sequence: CDR1 KGHSH, CDR2 LQKENI. CDR3: CASSPRPGTGGAGYEQYF. The CDR3 coding sequence is TGTGCCAGCTCACCACGTCCCGGGACAGGGGGCGCGGGGTACGAGCAGTACTTC.

The rearrangement uses TRBV3-1 (or the pseudogene TRBV3-2) and TRBJ2-3, with TRBD2 identical over 7 bases. CDR1 LGHDT and CDR2 YNNKEL come from the germline V gene (reference sequence). This CDR3 has 15 residues. J was trimmed by 1 base and V by 0 bases; bases with no gene match: 1. CDR3 sequence: CASSQEGRGTDTQYF. CDR3 nucleotides: TGTGCCAGCAGCCAAGAGGGGAGGGGCACAGATACGCAGTATTTT.

The V call is TRBV11-2, the J call TRBJ1-6; 7 bases align to TRBD1. The CDR3 is made up of 14 amino acids. Germline V gives CDR1 SGHAT, CDR2 FQNNGV. The V segment lost 5 bases and the J segment 7 bases; nucleotides outside the gene matches: 5. The CDR3 DNA follows: TGTGCCAGCAGCGTGACGGGACAGAATTCACCCCTCCACTTT. Amino acids: CASSVTGQNSPLHF.

This clone was picked up one time. The rearrangement links TRBV13 to TRBJ2-7; D is possibly TRBD2 (6 bases). CDR3 length equals 14 residues. Germline lookup yields CDR1 PRHDT and CDR2 FYEKMQ (reference sequence). With 5 bases removed from V and 4 bases from J, the gap between germline ends came to 15 bases. In nucleotides, the CDR3 is TGTGCCAGCAGCCACTCCGTCCGGGGGTACGAGCAGTACTTC. Amino acids: CASSHSVRGYEQYF.

The V and J genes are TRBV10-1 and TRBJ2-4, with D possibly matching TRBD2 (6 bases). This CDR3 is 13 amino acids long. The V gene lost 0 bases and the J gene lost 9 bases, with 9 bases spanning the gap. Germline CDR1 WNHNN, CDR2 SYGVQD (reference sequence). The CDR3 region has the DNA TGCGCCAGCAGTGAGTCCGGAGGGAGCATTCAGTACTTC. This sequence encodes CASSESGGSIQYF.

This clone was seen only once. The chain uses TRBV6-5 and TRBJ2-2; 9 nucleotides align to TRBD2. Trimming at V came to 6 bases and at J to 3 bases, leaving 2 bases not matched to a gene. The CDR3 spans 14 residues. In germline, CDR1 is MNHEY, CDR2 SVGAGI. The CDR3 DNA reads as TGTGCCAGCAGAGTAGCGGGAGACACCGGGGAGCTGTTTTTT. Protein product: CASRVAGDTGELFF.

V and J are TRBV7-2 and TRBJ2-2; 7 bases are shared with TRBD1. V trimming: 4 bases; J trimming: 2 bases; junction bases outside the gene matches: 4. From germline, CDR1 is SGHTA and CDR2 FQGNSA. The CDR3 covers 15 residues. The CDR3 sequence is CASSYRTGNTGELFF. The CDR3 DNA follows: TGTGCCAGCAGCTATAGGACAGGAAACACCGGGGAGCTGTTTTTT.

The chain links TRBV25-1 to TRBJ2-1, with TRBD1 matching 9 bases. Germline loops: CDR1 MGHDK, CDR2 SYGVNS. V trimming: 3 bases; J trimming: 7 bases; junction bases outside the gene matches: 4. The CDR3 runs to 14 residues. This CDR3 reads CASSEGTGRNEQFF. The CDR3 DNA follows: TGTGCCAGCAGTGAGGGGACAGGGCGAAATGAGCAGTTCTTC. The full variable domain, rest sourced from reference TRBV25-1 and TRBJ2-1, is EADIYQTPRYLVIGTGKKITLECSQTMGHDKMYWYQQDPGMELHLIHYSYGVNSTEKGDLSSESTVSRIRTEHFPLTLESARPSHTSQYLCASSEGTGRNEQFFGPGTRLTVL.